A single sample is the source of the 30 T cell receptor beta chains below, sequenced in a study of blood T cell repertoires in COVID-19. Sequencing was performed with immunoSEQ multiplex PCR; in TCRdb, only in-frame clones are kept and a portion is missing. The data contain about 91,000 clones, 75% to 85% of them singletons. Input material: peripheral blood. The receptors were sampled from a man between 70 and 80 years old with acute or convalescent COVID-19.

The V call is TRBV4-2, the J call TRBJ1-2, with TRBD1 matching over 7 bases. The CDR3 totals 15 residues. The ends lost 10 bases at V and 6 bases at J; junction bases unmatched: 17. The germline V gene encodes CDR1 LGHNA and CDR2 YNFKEQ. The CDR3 coding sequence is TGTGCCACCAGGCAGACCCTCCAGGGGGTTCATGGCTACACCTTC. Amino acids: CATRQTLQGVHGYTF.

This clone has more than one count but fewer than ten. V is TRBV9 and J is TRBJ1-1; D remains ambiguous. V was pared by 3 bases and J by 5 bases, with 17 bases between. The CDR3 has 15 amino acids. Germline V lookup: CDR1 SGDLS, CDR2 YYNGEE. The CDR3 DNA follows: TGTGCCAGCAGCGCGTCCCGGGCGGGAGGGACTGAAGCTTTCTTT. Protein: CASSASRAGGTEAFF.

This clone was observed a few times. The chain has TRBV7-2 and TRBJ2-5; 12 bases are a match to TRBD2. The CDR3 covers 18 residues. Germline V gene lookup returns CDR1 SGHTA and CDR2 FQGNSA. V trimming: 5 bases; J trimming: 2 bases; junction bases outside the gene matches: 12. The CDR3 sequence is CASSLPPGTSGLQETQYF. The CDR3 region has the DNA TGTGCCAGCAGCCTCCCGCCCGGGACTAGCGGGCTACAAGAGACCCAGTACTTC.

The chain carries TRBV6-5 and TRBJ2-7; a possible D gene is TRBD2 (5 bases). V lost 4 bases to trimming and J lost 7 bases, with 14 bases between them. The CDR3 length is 13 residues. Looked up from germline, CDR1 is MNHEY and CDR2 is SVGAGI. CDR3 bases: TGTGCCAGCAGTTTTGGACTCTTGGGGGAGCAGTACTTC. As protein: CASSFGLLGEQYF.

CDR3 sequence reads: CATSDPTTHSSYNEQFF. CDR3 nucleotides: TGTGCCACCAGTGACCCCACGACGCACAGCTCCTACAATGAGCAGTTCTTC. The chain employs TRBV24-1 and TRBJ2-1, with D hard to call. The germline V gene encodes CDR1 KGHDR and CDR2 SFDVKD. Trimming cost V 4 bases and J 0 bases, with 15 bases left between them. CDR3 length: 17 residues.

The chain carries TRBV30 and TRBJ2-7, with D hard to call. Trimming stripped 3 bases from V and 3 bases from J, with 6 bases between. The CDR3 contains 11 residues. Germline CDR1 reads GTSNPN; CDR2 reads SVGIG (reference sequence). This CDR3 is CAWSLNYEQYF. In nucleotides, the CDR3 is TGTGCCTGGAGCCTTAACTACGAGCAGTACTTC.

The chain couples TRBV5-5 to TRBJ2-1; D remains unclear. From germline, CDR1 is SGHKS and CDR2 YYEKEE (reference sequence). The CDR3 runs 12 residues. Trimming pared 2 bases from V and 8 bases from J, leaving 8 bases between. The CDR3 sequence: CASSFGPHEQFF. CDR3 nucleotide sequence: TGTGCCAGCAGCTTTGGCCCGCATGAGCAGTTCTTC.

The rearrangement uses TRBV5-4 and TRBJ1-2, with a possible D match to TRBD1 (5 bases). The CDR3 sequence is 13 residues long. V gave up 1 base and J gave up 6 bases, with 10 bases separating them. Germline CDR1 is SGHNT and CDR2 is YYREEE (reference sequence). CDR3 region: CASSLRGGDGYTF. As DNA, the CDR3 is TGTGCCAGCAGCTTGCGGGGAGGGGATGGCTACACCTTC. Together with reference TRBV5-4 and TRBJ1-2, the CDR3 gives the full variable domain: ETGVTQSPTHLIKTRGQQVTLRCSSQSGHNTVSWYQQALGQGPQFIFQYYREEENGRGNFPPRFSGLQFPNYSSELNVNALELDDSALYLCASSLRGGDGYTFGSGTRLTVV.

This clone was seen only a few times. The J gene is TRBJ2-2, the V gene TRBV3-1 (or the pseudogene TRBV3-2); 9 nucleotides agree with TRBD2. The CDR3 covers 14 residues. J was trimmed by 5 bases and V by 6 bases; bases with no gene match: 4. Germline V lookup: CDR1 LGHDT, CDR2 YNNKEL (reference sequence). CDR3 in amino acids: CASRGTSWTGELFF. The CDR3 nucleotides read TGTGCCAGCAGGGGGACTAGCTGGACCGGGGAGCTGTTTTTT.

This clone is deemed medium-sized (0.01 to 0.1%). V gene TRBV2 combines with J gene TRBJ2-2, with 7 bases fitting TRBD2. V was clipped by 2 bases and J by 7 bases; unmatched bases: 4. The CDR3 loop spans 14 amino acids. Per the germline V gene, CDR1 is SNHLY and CDR2 is FYNNEI. The CDR3 loop reads CASSETGRVGELFF. CDR3 DNA: TGTGCCAGCAGTGAAACTGGGAGGGTCGGGGAGCTGTTTTTT.

The chain links TRBV28 to TRBJ2-7; 11 nucleotides line up with TRBD1. V lost 5 bases and J lost 4; bases outside the gene matches: 10. CDR1 is MDHEN, CDR2 SYDVKM, per germline. CDR3 length equals 16 residues. The CDR3 DNA follows: TGTGCCAGCAGTCCCTCGCCGGGACAGGGGGGGTACGAGCAGTACTTC. Its protein is CASSPSPGQGGYEQYF.

This chain connects TRBV9 to TRBJ2-7; D gene ambiguous. Germline CDR1 SGDLS, CDR2 YYNGEE. This CDR3 contains 15 residues. V lost 4 bases and J 4 bases, leaving 18 bases between the germline ends. The CDR3 coding sequence is TGTGCCAGCAGCCCCCACCCGACTTCCACTTACGAGCAGTACTTC. It encodes CASSPHPTSTYEQYF.

This chain joins TRBV11-2 and TRBJ2-7, with TRBD2 matching 9 bases. The J segment lost 0 bases and the V segment lost 0 bases, leaving 9 bases of the junction unmatched. Looked up from germline, CDR1 is SGHAT and CDR2 is FQNNGV. The CDR3 runs to 18 residues. In DNA form, the CDR3 reads TGTGCCAGCAGCTTAGAAAACTATAGCGGGGGCCGCTCCTACGAGCAGTACTTC. Its protein product is CASSLENYSGGRSYEQYF.

The chain combines TRBV3-1 (or the pseudogene TRBV3-2) with TRBJ2-1; possible D gene TRBD2, 5 bases. The CDR3 is 19 residues long. Deletions cut 6 bases from V and 0 bases from J, with 24 bases between. Germline V lookup: CDR1 LGHDT, CDR2 YNNKEL (reference sequence). CDR3 residues: CASSPVGKTGSSSYNEQFF. Written as DNA, the CDR3 is TGTGCCAGCAGTCCTGTAGGTAAAACGGGGTCGAGCTCCTACAATGAGCAGTTCTTC.

This sequence joins TRBV27 and TRBJ1-1, with D maybe TRBD1 (5 bases). CDR1 is MNHEY, CDR2 SMNVEV, per germline (reference sequence). CDR3 size: 15 residues. V lost 1 base and J lost 5, with 14 bases in between. The CDR3 region is CASSLLRGKRTEAFF. Here the CDR3 DNA reads TGTGCCAGCAGTTTATTAAGGGGCAAACGGACTGAAGCTTTCTTT.

The V and J genes are TRBV5-1 and TRBJ2-6; unclear D gene. Looked up from germline, CDR1 is SGHRS and CDR2 is YFSETQ. V was clipped by 3 bases and J by 0 bases, with 4 bases between them. CDR3 length: 14 residues. The CDR3 is CASSWSSGANVLTF. The CDR3 region has the DNA TGCGCCAGCAGCTGGAGCTCTGGGGCCAACGTCCTGACTTTC.

The chain has TRBV28 and TRBJ1-5, with D tentatively TRBD1 (6 bases). The CDR3 length is 12 residues. V was trimmed by 2 bases and J by 12 bases, leaving 11 bases between them. Germline V gene data show CDR1 as MDHEN and CDR2 as SYDVKM. The CDR3 DNA reads as TGTGCCAGCAGTTTAATGCGGGGGCGCCAGCATTTT. This translates into CASSLMRGRQHF.

This chain uses TRBV6-2 or TRBV6-3 with TRBJ2-3; 11 bases are a match to TRBD2. The CDR3 covers 17 residues. Germline values: CDR1 MNHEY, CDR2 SVGEGT. V was pared by 2 bases and J by 6 bases, with 10 bases of the junction left unmatched. CDR3 residues: CASSYPISGRARDTQYF. The CDR3 region has the DNA TGTGCCAGCAGTTACCCGATTAGCGGGAGGGCCCGGGATACGCAGTATTTT.

The chain joins TRBV5-1 to TRBJ1-1; 8 bases map to TRBD1. CDR1 and CDR2 (germline): SGHRS, YFSETQ. The CDR3 loop spans 14 amino acids. V was clipped by 4 bases and J by 3 bases; unmatched bases: 5. The CDR3 here is CASSQDRADTEAFF. In DNA, the CDR3 is TGCGCCAGCAGCCAGGACAGGGCAGACACTGAAGCTTTCTTT.

The gene calls are TRBV3-1 (or the pseudogene TRBV3-2) and TRBJ2-2; perhaps TRBD1 as D (6 bases). The CDR3 contains 14 residues. The V gene lost 3 bases and the J gene lost 4 bases, with 9 bases spanning the gap. Germline CDR1 LGHDT, CDR2 YNNKEL (reference sequence). CDR3 in amino acids: CASSQGAGTGELFF. In nucleotides, the CDR3 is TGTGCCAGCAGCCAGGGGGCGGGCACCGGGGAGCTGTTTTTT.

The chain joins TRBV14 to TRBJ1-5; the D is unclear. CDR1 SGHDN and CDR2 FVKESK come from the germline V gene. CDR3 length: 13 amino acids. Trimming left V 3 bases short and J 2 bases short, with 5 bases between. CDR3 in amino acids: CASSQSGNQPQHF. The CDR3 DNA reads as TGTGCCAGCAGCCAGTCCGGCAATCAGCCCCAGCATTTT.

The table lists this clone with many counts. V and J are TRBV6-5 and TRBJ2-3; the match to TRBD1 covers 7 bases. CDR3 length: 15 residues. J was trimmed by 4 bases and V by 6 bases; bases with no gene match: 10. CDR1 and CDR2 from the germline V gene are MNHEY and SVGAGI. The DNA of the CDR3 is TGTGCCAGCAGCTTCTCCCGGGACAGCGCAGATACGCAGTATTTT. This gives the protein CASSFSRDSADTQYF.

The chain has TRBV7-9 and TRBJ1-4, with 7 nucleotides matching TRBD1. CDR3 length equals 14 residues. V lost 6 bases to trimming and J lost 5 bases; unmatched junction nucleotides: 6. The germline CDR1 and CDR2 sequences are SEHNR and FQNEAQ (reference sequence). CDR3 amino acids: CASRSGQSNEKLFF. CDR3 nucleotide sequence: TGTGCCAGCAGGTCGGGACAGTCCAATGAAAAACTGTTTTTT.

The table lists this clone with a few counts. The V gene is TRBV6-5, the J gene TRBJ1-1; a weak D match, TRBD1 (6 bases). Trimming stripped 10 bases from V and 0 bases from J, with 12 bases between. Germline assignment: CDR1 MNHEY and CDR2 SVGAGI. The CDR3 runs 13 residues. CDR3 in DNA: TGTGCCATCGCACGGACAGTGAACACTGAAGCTTTCTTT. Translation gives CAIARTVNTEAFF.

The chain employs TRBV24-1 and TRBJ2-1, with D perhaps TRBD2 (6 bases). Trimming stripped 3 bases from V and 10 bases from J, with 21 bases between. CDR1 and CDR2 from the germline V gene are KGHDR and SFDVKD. The CDR3 has 16 residues. CDR3 amino acids: CATSDRTGTGINEQFF. The CDR3 region has the DNA TGTGCCACCAGTGATCGAACCGGGACTGGAATCAACGAGCAGTTCTTC.

This sequence joins TRBV19 and TRBJ2-1; possibly TRBD2 for D (5 bases). Germline loops: CDR1 LNHDA, CDR2 SQIVND (reference sequence). Trimming removed 3 bases from V and 10 bases from J, with 16 bases in between. The CDR3 spans 14 residues. DNA for the CDR3: TGTGCCAGTAGTATTGGAACCGCCGGGATGGAGCAGTTCTTC. This encodes CASSIGTAGMEQFF. Supplemented by reference TRBV19 and TRBJ2-1, the full variable domain reads DGGITQSPKYLFRKEGQNVTLSCEQNLNHDAMYWYRQDPGQGLRLIYYSQIVNDFQKGDIAEGYSVSREKKESFPLTVTSAQKNPTAFYLCASSIGTAGMEQFFGPGTRLTVL.

V gene TRBV21-1 combines with J gene TRBJ2-1; the table calls TRBD2, which could not be checked here. TRBV21-1 is given as a pseudogene. The CDR3 is 17 residues long. The CDR3, as DNA: TGTGCCAGCAGCAAAGATTTACTAGCGGGAAAAGTGCATGAGCAGTTCTTC. Its protein product is CASSKDLLAGKVHEQFF.

The chain combines TRBV11-3 with TRBJ2-2; the D is unclear. V lost 0 bases and J 6 bases, leaving 5 bases between the germline ends. The CDR3 sequence is 13 residues long. The germline V gene has CDR1 SGHNT and CDR2 YENEEA. The CDR3 sequence: CASSLEPAGELFF. As DNA, the CDR3 is TGTGCCAGCAGCTTAGAGCCAGCCGGGGAGCTGTTTTTT.

This rearrangement joins TRBV5-1 to TRBJ2-7; D may be TRBD2 (5 bases). The CDR3 spans 13 residues. Germline values: CDR1 SGHRS, CDR2 YFSETQ. Trimming left V 3 bases short and J 3 bases short, with 10 bases between. CDR3 region: CASSSSGIYEQYF. The CDR3, as DNA: TGCGCCAGCAGCTCAAGCGGAATCTACGAGCAGTACTTC.

The chain employs TRBV14 and TRBJ2-2; a possible D gene is TRBD1 (5 bases). The V and J ends lost 1 base and 5 bases respectively, with 8 bases between them. The germline gives CDR1 SGHDN, CDR2 FVKESK. The CDR3 loop spans 14 amino acids. The CDR3 reads CASSQVQVTGELFF. DNA of the CDR3: TGTGCCAGCAGCCAAGTACAGGTTACCGGGGAGCTGTTTTTT.